A selection of T cell receptor beta chains follows, all from one sample in a study of beta chain features in type 1 diabetes. Produced via immunoSEQ multiplex PCR; TCRdb's table is partial and in-frame only. This repertoire shows around 450,000 clones, approximately 10% found once; its top ten account for less than 0.06%. Sequencing input: naive CD4+ T cells from blood. All receptors come from a woman younger than 35 in good health. CDR3s include the opening cysteine and the closing phenylalanine or tryptophan.

v_gene: TRBV9
len: 17
CDR3aa: CASSGERLAGLYNEQFF

v_gene: TRBV15
len: 16
CDR3aa: CATSRDLSGIVNTQYF

v_gene: TRBV29-1
len: 14
CDR3aa: CSVGGGLAKNIQYF

v_gene: TRBV5-1
len: 14
CDR3aa: CASSRDRRYNEQFF

v_gene: TRBV14
len: 14
CDR3aa: CASSPTGSNTEAFF

v_gene: TRBV7-9
len: 14
CDR3aa: CASSLSGGPDTQYF

v_gene: TRBV29-1
len: 13
CDR3aa: CSVEVTSGNTIYF

v_gene: TRBV5-1
len: 17
CDR3aa: CASSFGPSGRDTDTQYF

v_gene: TRBV13
len: 14
CDR3aa: CASSTAWTGPEQYF

v_gene: TRBV28
len: 12
CDR3aa: CASRPSGFGAFF

v_gene: TRBV9
len: 12
CDR3aa: CASSGVTGELFF

v_gene: TRBV7-8
len: 16
CDR3aa: CASSWGLAGSYNEQFF

v_gene: TRBV4-1
len: 15
CDR3aa: CASSQDPAPGDTQYF

v_gene: TRBV7-2
len: 16
CDR3aa: CASSLESRVAKETQYF

v_gene: TRBV29-1
len: 12
CDR3aa: CSVGSGIYEQYF

v_gene: TRBV5-6
len: 14
CDR3aa: CASSPWDSNEKLFF

v_gene: TRBV7-2
len: 15
CDR3aa: CASSLTPGQGSEQFF

v_gene: TRBV10-3
len: 13
CDR3aa: CAISSGTPYEQYF

v_gene: TRBV18
len: 15
CDR3aa: CASSPTSTGGETQYF

v_gene: TRBV10-3
len: 14
CDR3aa: CAIRGGPIYNEQFF

v_gene: TRBV7-9
len: 12
CDR3aa: CASSLTDNEQFF

v_gene: TRBV6-6
len: 15
CDR3aa: CASTPRQGGNQPQHF

v_gene: TRBV13
len: 13
CDR3aa: CASSFERPGELFF

v_gene: TRBV7-2
len: 12
CDR3aa: CASSLYGGELFF

v_gene: TRBV7-9
len: 13
CDR3aa: CASSFSTYPGAFF

v_gene: TRBV9
len: 13
CDR3aa: CASSVEGNSPLHF

v_gene: TRBV6-1
len: 12
CDR3aa: CASSVTNYGYTF